This TCR beta chain is from a study of T cells in Graves' hyperthyroidism and ophthalmopathy. Study context: Peripheral blood specimens were obtained at initial diagnosis, prior to any treatment.

This clonotype showed up many times. Antigen unknown. Investigators excluded patients with uncontrolled infection, other autoimmune disease, pregnancy or lactation. V gave up 0 bases and J gave up 7 bases; unmatched junction bases: 11. Germline-derived CDR1 and CDR2 are SGHNT and YENEEA. CDR3 length: 18 amino acids. It was RNA transcripts that yielded the amplified TCR beta CDR3 regions. First-round RT-PCR with HTBI primers amplified the TCR CDR3 region. TCRdb used MiXCR to reprocess the multiplex PCR reads, holding one entry per CDR3 protein. The sample includes around 100,000 distinct CDR3 sequences, 40% to 50% of them seen just once. Findings and caveats of the study: With a median lead of around 6.7 months before onset, the model predicted ophthalmopathy.

The rearrangement links TRBV11-3 to TRBJ2-5; 13 bases are shared with TRBD2. The sequence came from a man aged 35-49 years with Graves' hyperthyroidism. The sequencing sample was made of blood. The CDR3 is CASSLESGLAGKGGTQYF. CDR3 nucleotides: TGTGCCAGCAGCTTAGAGTCGGGACTAGCGGGGAAGGGCGGGACCCAGTACTTC.